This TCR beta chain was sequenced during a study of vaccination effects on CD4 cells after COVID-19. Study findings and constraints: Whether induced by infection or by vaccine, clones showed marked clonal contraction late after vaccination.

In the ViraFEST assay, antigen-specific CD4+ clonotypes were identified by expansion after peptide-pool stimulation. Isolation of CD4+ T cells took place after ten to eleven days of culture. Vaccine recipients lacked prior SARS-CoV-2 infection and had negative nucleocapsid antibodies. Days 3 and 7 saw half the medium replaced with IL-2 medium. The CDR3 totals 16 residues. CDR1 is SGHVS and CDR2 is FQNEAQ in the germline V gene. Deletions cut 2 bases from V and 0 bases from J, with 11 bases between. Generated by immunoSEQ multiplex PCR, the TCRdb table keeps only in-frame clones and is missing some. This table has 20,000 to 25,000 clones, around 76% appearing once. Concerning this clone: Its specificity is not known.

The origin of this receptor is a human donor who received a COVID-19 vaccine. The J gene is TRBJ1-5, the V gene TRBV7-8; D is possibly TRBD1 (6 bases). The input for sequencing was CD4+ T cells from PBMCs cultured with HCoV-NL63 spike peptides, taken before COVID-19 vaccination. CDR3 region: CASSLQGRGSNQPQHF. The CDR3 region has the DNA TGTGCCAGCAGCTTACAGGGGCGGGGTAGCAATCAGCCCCAGCATTTT.